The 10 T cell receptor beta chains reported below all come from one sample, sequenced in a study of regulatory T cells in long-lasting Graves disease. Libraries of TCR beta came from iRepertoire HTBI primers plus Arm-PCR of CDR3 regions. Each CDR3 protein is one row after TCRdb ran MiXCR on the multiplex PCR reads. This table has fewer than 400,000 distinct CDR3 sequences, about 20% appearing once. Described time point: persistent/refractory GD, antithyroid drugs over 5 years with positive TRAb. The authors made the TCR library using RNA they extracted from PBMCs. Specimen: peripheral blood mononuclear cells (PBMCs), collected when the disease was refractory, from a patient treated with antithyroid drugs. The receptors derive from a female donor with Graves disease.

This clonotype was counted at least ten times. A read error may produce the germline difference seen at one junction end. The CDR3 nucleotides are TGTGCTAGCAGCCCCGCGCCGGGGGGCCGAGAGACCCAGTACTTC. Translating gives CASSPAPGGRETQYF. V is TRBV7-7 and J is TRBJ2-5; D is perhaps TRBD2 (7 bases). The CDR3 runs 15 residues. Germline V gene lookup returns CDR1 SSHAT and CDR2 FNYEAQ (reference sequence).

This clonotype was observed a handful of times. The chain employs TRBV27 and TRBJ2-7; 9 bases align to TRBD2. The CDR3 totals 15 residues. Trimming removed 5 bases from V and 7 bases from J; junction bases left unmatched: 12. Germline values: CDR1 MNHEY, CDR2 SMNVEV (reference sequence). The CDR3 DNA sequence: TGTGCCAGCAGTCCTCTCGCGGGAGGGCCTCGGGAGCAGTACTTC. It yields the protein CASSPLAGGPREQYF.

CDR3 loop: CASSQDHQTSYYEQYF. The DNA of the CDR3 is TGCGCCAGCAGCCAAGACCACCAGACTAGCTACTACGAGCAGTACTTC. This chain joins TRBV4-3 and TRBJ2-7; TRBD2 matches at 7 bases. The CDR3 spans 16 residues. The V gene end was trimmed by 0 bases and the J gene end by 3 bases; junction bases not matched to a gene: 8. Germline CDR1 reads LGHNA; CDR2 reads YSLEER.

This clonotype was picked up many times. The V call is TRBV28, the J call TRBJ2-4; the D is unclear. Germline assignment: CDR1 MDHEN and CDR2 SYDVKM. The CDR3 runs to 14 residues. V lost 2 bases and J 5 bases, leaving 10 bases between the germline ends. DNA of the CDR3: TGTGCCAGCAGTTTAAGTAGCAGTCAAAACATTCAGTACTTC. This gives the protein CASSLSSSQNIQYF.

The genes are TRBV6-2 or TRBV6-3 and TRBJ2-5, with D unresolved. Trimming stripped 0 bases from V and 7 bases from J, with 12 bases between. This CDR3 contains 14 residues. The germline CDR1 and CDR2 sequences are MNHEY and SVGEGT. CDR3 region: CASSYSQQLGTQYF. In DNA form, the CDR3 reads TGTGCCAGCAGTTACTCGCAGCAGTTGGGGACCCAGTACTTC.

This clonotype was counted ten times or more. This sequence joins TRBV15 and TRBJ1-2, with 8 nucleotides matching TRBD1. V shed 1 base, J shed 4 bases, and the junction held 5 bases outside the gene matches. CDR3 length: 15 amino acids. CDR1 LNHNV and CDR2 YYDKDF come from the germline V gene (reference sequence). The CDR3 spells CATSRATGDAYGYTF. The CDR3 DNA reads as TGTGCCACCAGCAGAGCGACAGGGGACGCCTATGGCTACACCTTC.

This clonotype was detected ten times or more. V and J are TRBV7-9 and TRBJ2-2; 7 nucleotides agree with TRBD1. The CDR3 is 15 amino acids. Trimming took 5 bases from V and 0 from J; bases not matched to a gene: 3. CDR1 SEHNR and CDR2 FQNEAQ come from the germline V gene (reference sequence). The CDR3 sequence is CASSPDRANTGELFF. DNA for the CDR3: TGTGCCAGCAGCCCCGACAGGGCGAACACCGGGGAGCTGTTTTTT.

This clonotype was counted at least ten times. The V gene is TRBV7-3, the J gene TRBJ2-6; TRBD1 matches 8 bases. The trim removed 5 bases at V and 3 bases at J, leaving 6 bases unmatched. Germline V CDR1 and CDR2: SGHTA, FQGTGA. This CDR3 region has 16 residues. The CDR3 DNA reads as TGTGCCAGCAGCCCCAGGGGGCGGGATGGGGCCAACGTCCTGACTTTC. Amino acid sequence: CASSPRGRDGANVLTF.

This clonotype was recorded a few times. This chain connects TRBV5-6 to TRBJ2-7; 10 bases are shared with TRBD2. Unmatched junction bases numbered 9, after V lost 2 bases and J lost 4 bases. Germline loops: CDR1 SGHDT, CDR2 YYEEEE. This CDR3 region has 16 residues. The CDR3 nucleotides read TGTGCCAGCAGCTTCGCGCTAGCGGGAGATCGGTACGAGCAGTACTTC. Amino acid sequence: CASSFALAGDRYEQYF. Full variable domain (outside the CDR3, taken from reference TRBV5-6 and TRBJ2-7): DAGVTQSPTHLIKTRGQQVTLRCSPKSGHDTVSWYQQALGQGPQFIFQYYEEEERQRGNFPDRFSGHQFPNYSSELNVNALLLGDSALYLCASSFALAGDRYEQYFGPGTRLTVT.

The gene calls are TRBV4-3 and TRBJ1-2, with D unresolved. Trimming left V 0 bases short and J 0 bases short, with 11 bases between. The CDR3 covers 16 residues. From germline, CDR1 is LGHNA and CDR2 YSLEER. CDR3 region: CASSQEPGVANYGYTF. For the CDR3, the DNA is TGCGCCAGCAGCCAAGAGCCCGGGGTAGCTAACTATGGCTACACCTTC.